Here is one T cell receptor (beta chain) with its context. As processed by the authors: Estimation of nucleated cell counts relied on the amplification of reference gene primers. This table comes from immunoSEQ multiplex PCR, and its TCRdb copy is limited to in-frame clones, with some not included. The V and J calls and the clone size are those of that table, but D and trimming were determined from the DNA. The sample lists 95,000 to 100,000 clones, around 92% seen once, with 5% to 6% in the top ten. The data stem from a study of blood T cell repertoires in COVID-19. Overall study: Donors in the United States, Italy and Spain gave samples during acute or convalescent COVID-19. Sample material is recorded as cDNA or gDNA derived from T cells, B-cell-depleted T cells, or PBMCs.

This CDR3 contains 17 residues. Losses at the gene ends were 3 bases for V and 2 bases for J; bases not matched to a gene: 7. Germline CDR1 SGHRS, CDR2 YFSETQ. The sample consisted of peripheral blood. The clonotype originates from a man aged 50 to 59 with active COVID-19. This chain uses TRBV5-1 with TRBJ2-1; TRBD2 matches at 11 bases. The CDR3 DNA reads TGCGCCAGCAGCTCCCTGCCGACTAGCGGGACCTACAATGAGCAGTTCTTC. Encoded protein: CASSSLPTSGTYNEQFF.